The sequence of this T cell receptor (beta chain) was determined in a study of tumor-infiltrating lymphocytes in localized non-small cell lung cancer. Looking at the study overall: Patients included smokers and never-smokers with various histologies, some sampled after neoadjuvant chemotherapy. General observations from the study: Available tissue quantity limited TCR sequencing to a patient subset. No T-cell fraction difference was seen between IM1 and IM2 tumors.

The V end was cut by 5 bases, the J end by 0 bases, with 11 bases between. The CDR3 spans 14 residues. The germline gives CDR1 SGHRS, CDR2 YFSETQ. About this clone: The antigen is not known.

Some clones are missing from TCRdb's copy, which holds only in-frame ones; the method was immunoSEQ multiplex PCR. The data show about 16,000 clones, over 75% seen once. The sample comprised uninvolved lung tissue not adjacent to the tumor. The sequence came from a human donor with non-small cell lung cancer. The chain recombines TRBV5-1 with TRBJ1-1; D not resolved. CDR3 nucleotide sequence: TGCGCCAGCAGTCTATCCTTCTTGAACACTGAAGCTTTCTTT. Protein product: CASSLSFLNTEAFF.